The clone carrying this T cell receptor (beta chain) was observed a single time. Its target is not known. The method was immunoSEQ multiplex PCR; TCRdb's version includes in-frame clones alone and lacks a portion of them. Of 95,000 to 150,000 clones detected, about 90% appear once; the ten largest clones hold less than 4.5%. This sample is drawn from a study of T cell responses to AZD1222 COVID-19 vaccine. Notes on the study in general: Females outnumbered males among donors, who were mostly white British; clonal diversity was possibly underestimated. Nearly half of spike-specific TCRs reportedly target unmutated variant regions. Vaccine-associated CD4 TCRs spanned spike, dominant at 160-218 and 743-854.

The trim removed 3 bases at V and 0 bases at J, leaving 4 bases unmatched. Germline-derived CDR1 and CDR2 are DFQATT and SNEGSKA (reference sequence). This CDR3 comprises 15 residues. The sequencing here drew on peripheral blood, taken on day 0 of AZD1222 vaccination. The TCR originated in an adult in good health. The chain carries TRBV20-1 and TRBJ2-7, with 11 positions matching TRBD2. This chain's CDR3 is CSASKTSGGSYEQYF. CDR3 DNA: TGCAGTGCTAGTAAAACTAGCGGGGGCTCCTACGAGCAGTACTTC.